Reported below is one T cell receptor (beta chain). The data are from a study of blood T cell repertoires in COVID-19. Across the whole study: Italy, Spain and the United States were the sources of the convalescent and acute COVID-19 samples. Sources were T cells, B-cell-depleted T cells, or PBMCs; the material itself was cDNA or gDNA.

The V and J ends lost 1 base and 7 bases respectively, with 8 bases between them. Germline V gene sequence: CDR1 LGHDT, CDR2 YNNKEL (reference sequence). This CDR3 is 14 amino acids long. In the original workflow: Reference gene primers were amplified, and this amplification served to estimate nucleated cell counts. Some clones are missing from TCRdb's copy, which holds only in-frame ones; the method was immunoSEQ multiplex PCR. The V and J calls and clone size are taken from that table; D and trimming were inferred from the DNA. The table has 55,000 to 75,000 clones, around nine tenths seen once. V gene TRBV3-1 (or the pseudogene TRBV3-2) combines with J gene TRBJ1-6; D remains unclear. The TCR comes from a man aged 55 to 70 with acute or convalescent COVID-19. Sequenced: peripheral blood. The CDR3 here is CASSQVAGNSPLHF. The CDR3 DNA follows: TGTGCCAGCAGCCAAGTAGCGGGAAATTCACCCCTCCACTTT.